The 24 T cell receptor beta chains listed next were all sequenced from one sample in a study of cytomegalovirus exposure and HLA in healthy donors. Amplification used 60 Vbeta primers and 13 Jbeta primers. TCRdb keeps only in-frame clones here, not all; method: immunoSEQ multiplex PCR. The table lists about 120,000 clones, 74% of them singletons, with approximately 2% in the top ten. Sequencing was performed on PBMCs. These receptors were obtained from a human donor in good health.

This clone was detected once. The chain carries TRBV7-9 and TRBJ2-7, with D uncertain. V lost 4 bases and J lost 3, with 4 bases in between. CDR1 and CDR2 from the germline V gene are SEHNR and FQNEAQ (reference sequence). The CDR3 has 11 residues. CDR3 in DNA: TGTGCCAGCAGCTCCTACTACGAGCAGTACTTC. Its translation is CASSSYYEQYF.

The gene calls are TRBV30 and TRBJ1-2; D call uncertain. The germline V gene encodes CDR1 GTSNPN and CDR2 SVGIG (reference sequence). The CDR3 contains 11 residues. V dropped 4 bases and J dropped 8 bases, with 11 bases sitting between them. The CDR3, as DNA: TGTGCCTGGACCCCCGGCGGAGGCTACACCTTC. Its translation: CAWTPGGGYTF.

This clone has only a few counts. This sequence joins TRBV5-4 and TRBJ1-1, with 7 positions matching TRBD1. The V gene's germline CDR1 is SGHNT and CDR2 YYREEE (reference sequence). CDR3 length: 13 residues. The V segment lost 5 bases and the J segment 1 base; nucleotides outside the gene matches: 2. DNA of the CDR3: TGTGCCAGCAGGTGGGACAGGAACACTGAAGCTTTCTTT. This gives the protein CASRWDRNTEAFF.

There are a few counts of this clone. The chain carries TRBV6-1 and TRBJ2-2; the match to TRBD2 covers 7 bases. V trimming: 7 bases; J trimming: 4 bases; junction bases outside the gene matches: 9. This CDR3 has 15 residues. Germline V CDR1 and CDR2: MNHNS, SASEGT. The CDR3 nucleotides are TGTGCCAGCAATACCGGGACTATCGGCACCGGGGAGCTGTTTTTT. This encodes CASNTGTIGTGELFF.

The CDR3 DNA reads as TGTGCCAGCAGGCGACAGGGGTCCTACGAGCAGTACTTC. This gives the protein CASRRQGSYEQYF. The chain links TRBV6-5 to TRBJ2-7, with TRBD1 matching 8 bases. CDR3 length equals 13 residues. Per the germline V gene, CDR1 is MNHEY and CDR2 is SVGAGI. Unmatched junction bases numbered 2, after V lost 6 bases and J lost 1 base.

This clone has more than one count but fewer than ten. The chain uses TRBV19 and TRBJ2-3, with TRBD2 as a possible D gene (5 bases). V was cut by 5 bases and J by 4 bases, with 13 bases left in between. CDR1 is LNHDA and CDR2 is SQIVND in the germline V gene (reference sequence). This CDR3 spans 14 amino acids. The CDR3 loop reads CASSLGGAADTQYF. CDR3 sequence (DNA): TGTGCCAGTAGTCTAGGCGGAGCGGCAGATACGCAGTATTTT. The full variable domain, with the rest looked up from reference TRBV19 and TRBJ2-3, is DGGITQSPKYLFRKEGQNVTLSCEQNLNHDAMYWYRQDPGQGLRLIYYSQIVNDFQKGDIAEGYSVSREKKESFPLTVTSAQKNPTAFYLCASSLGGAADTQYFGPGTRLTVL.

The rearrangement uses TRBV11-2 and TRBJ2-1, with a weak D call TRBD2 (6 bases). The V gene's germline CDR1 is SGHAT and CDR2 FQNNGV. The germline V and J ends were trimmed by 1 base and 7 bases, with 14 bases remaining between them. The CDR3 totals 15 residues. CDR3 amino acids: CASSLVTGVGNEQFF. DNA for the CDR3: TGTGCCAGCAGCTTAGTCACGGGGGTGGGGAATGAGCAGTTCTTC.

With respect to this clone: Within the sample, other DNA sequences also encode this same CDR3. V usage is TRBV7-2 and J usage is TRBJ2-5; 10 bases are shared with TRBD1. This CDR3 is built from 16 residues. The J segment lost 4 bases and the V segment lost 4 bases, leaving 9 bases of the junction unmatched. CDR1 and CDR2 (germline): SGHTA, FQGNSA. CDR3 coding DNA: TGTGCCAGCAGCTCCGGGGACAGGGGAGGGGGAGAGACCCAGTACTTC. This translates into CASSSGDRGGGETQYF.

The rearrangement joins TRBV7-9 to TRBJ2-5; 7 nucleotides match TRBD1. CDR3 length equals 13 residues. Germline V gives CDR1 SEHNR, CDR2 FQNEAQ (reference sequence). The V segment lost 5 bases and the J segment 3 bases; nucleotides outside the gene matches: 3. The DNA of the CDR3 is TGTGCCAGCAGCCCTACAGGGGAAGAGACCCAGTACTTC. Protein sequence: CASSPTGEETQYF.

This clone was found once. The chain has TRBV28 and TRBJ1-3; 8 nucleotides line up with TRBD1. The CDR3 runs to 14 residues. Germline V gene lookup returns CDR1 MDHEN and CDR2 SYDVKM. Trimming removed 10 bases from V and 4 bases from J; junction bases left unmatched: 9. The CDR3 DNA follows: TGTGCCACCACAGACAGGGGTGCCGGAAACACCATATATTTT. Protein: CATTDRGAGNTIYF.

V gene TRBV7-2 combines with J gene TRBJ1-1; TRBD1 might be the D (6 bases). This CDR3 has 15 residues. Germline CDR1 reads SGHTA; CDR2 reads FQGNSA. The germline V and J ends were trimmed by 5 bases and 0 bases, with 13 bases remaining between them. CDR3 in amino acids: CASSEGVQLNTEAFF. The CDR3 DNA reads as TGTGCCAGCAGCGAGGGGGTGCAACTGAACACTGAAGCTTTCTTT.

The J gene is TRBJ1-1, the V gene TRBV15, with 8 bases matching TRBD1. With V trimmed by 2 bases and J by 2 bases, 4 bases remained unmatched. In germline, CDR1 is LNHNV, CDR2 YYDKDF (reference sequence). This CDR3 region has 15 residues. CDR3 sequence (DNA): TGTGCCACCAGCAGAAAAACAGGGGGAAACACTGAAGCTTTCTTT. Its protein is CATSRKTGGNTEAFF.

This sequence joins TRBV2 and TRBJ1-2; 7 nucleotides agree with TRBD1. J gave up 2 bases and V 10 bases, and 16 bases lay outside the gene matches. Germline-derived CDR1 and CDR2 are SNHLY and FYNNEI. CDR3 length equals 16 residues. CDR3 in amino acids: CAIIRWDSSQNYGYTF. The CDR3 bases are TGTGCCATTATCAGGTGGGACAGCAGTCAAAACTATGGCTACACCTTC.

V is TRBV29-1 and J is TRBJ2-1; possibly TRBD1 for D (5 bases). The CDR3 runs to 16 residues. In germline, CDR1 is SQVTM, CDR2 ANQGSEA. The germline V and J ends were trimmed by 4 bases and 1 base, with 17 bases remaining between them. CDR3 sequence: CSVALTGQGSYNEQFF. The CDR3 nucleotides are TGCAGCGTTGCTTTAACTGGGCAGGGATCCTACAATGAGCAGTTCTTC.

The gene calls are TRBV27 and TRBJ2-2; 10 nucleotides line up with TRBD2. This CDR3 region has 16 residues. V lost 5 bases and J lost 2; bases outside the gene matches: 5. CDR1 is MNHEY, CDR2 SMNVEV, per germline (reference sequence). The DNA of the CDR3 is TGTGCCAGCAGTCGGGTAGCGGGAGGAAACACCGGGGAGCTGTTTTTT. Encoded protein: CASSRVAGGNTGELFF.

This clone was seen a few times. The genes are TRBV4-1 and TRBJ2-2, with D perhaps matching TRBD2 (5 bases). The CDR3 runs to 14 residues. V was clipped by 1 base and J by 2 bases, with 5 bases between them. The germline V gene encodes CDR1 MGHRA and CDR2 YSYEKL. The CDR3 nucleotides read TGCGCCAGCAGCCAAGCGGGAAACACCGGGGAGCTGTTTTTT. Its translation: CASSQAGNTGELFF.

The J gene is TRBJ1-2, the V gene TRBV6-6, with TRBD1 as a possible D gene (6 bases). V dropped 7 bases and J dropped 3 bases, with 21 bases sitting between them. Germline V CDR1 and CDR2: MNHNY, SVGAGI (reference sequence). The CDR3 has 16 residues. The CDR3 sequence is CASNSPEGQGHYGYTF. CDR3 bases: TGTGCCAGCAACTCCCCCGAGGGGCAGGGGCACTATGGCTACACCTTC.

The V gene is TRBV19, the J gene TRBJ1-3; no firm D call. Germline assignment: CDR1 LNHDA and CDR2 SQIVND (reference sequence). Trimming pared 5 bases from V and 4 bases from J, leaving 9 bases between. CDR3 length: 13 residues. The DNA for the CDR3 is TGTGCCAGTAGTGGGCCAAGAGGAAACACCATATATTTT. This gives the protein CASSGPRGNTIYF.

This chain links TRBV2 with TRBJ2-7; the match to TRBD2 covers 8 bases. Germline CDR1 and CDR2: SNHLY and FYNNEI. Trimming took 6 bases from V and 4 from J; bases not matched to a gene: 5. The CDR3 covers 13 residues. This CDR3 is CASREGLVYEQYF. CDR3 nucleotide sequence: TGTGCCAGCAGGGAGGGACTAGTGTACGAGCAGTACTTC.

V usage is TRBV28 and J usage is TRBJ1-2; 7 nucleotides line up with TRBD1. J lost 1 base, V lost 5 bases, and 7 bases had no gene match. CDR1 is MDHEN, CDR2 SYDVKM, per germline. The CDR3 is 15 amino acids. CDR3 in amino acids: CASSRDRVGNYGYTF. CDR3 in DNA: TGTGCCAGCAGTCGCGACAGGGTTGGTAACTATGGCTACACCTTC.

This rearrangement joins TRBV5-1 to TRBJ2-3; 10 bases line up with TRBD1. With 4 bases clipped from V and 2 bases from J, the junction kept 7 bases outside the gene matches. The V gene's germline CDR1 is SGHRS and CDR2 YFSETQ. The CDR3 sequence is 16 residues long. The CDR3 loop reads CASSSRDRGVTDTQYF. The CDR3 region has the DNA TGCGCCAGCAGCAGCCGGGACAGGGGTGTCACAGATACGCAGTATTTT.

V usage is TRBV2 and J usage is TRBJ1-2; 8 bases are a match to TRBD1. The trim removed 7 bases at V and 3 bases at J, leaving 10 bases unmatched. Germline V gene data show CDR1 as SNHLY and CDR2 as FYNNEI. This CDR3 has 15 amino acids. The CDR3 spells CASTQDRGGYYGYTF. CDR3 DNA: TGTGCCAGCACCCAAGACAGGGGCGGATACTATGGCTACACCTTC.

This clone is a singleton in its sample. The chain is built from TRBV7-2 and TRBJ2-4; D uncertain. Trimming stripped 2 bases from V and 7 bases from J, with 9 bases between. From germline, CDR1 is SGHTA and CDR2 FQGNSA. The CDR3 runs 13 residues. The CDR3 here is CASSLLTENIQYF. The CDR3 DNA reads TGTGCCAGCAGCTTACTTACAGAGAACATTCAGTACTTC.

The chain has TRBV28 and TRBJ2-5, with no clear D. V lost 6 bases to trimming and J lost 5 bases, with 22 bases between them. The CDR3 length is 16 residues. The germline CDR1 and CDR2 sequences are MDHEN and SYDVKM. CDR3 in amino acids: CASSPPVAGSQETQYF. CDR3 coding DNA: TGTGCCAGCAGCCCCCCCGTGGCAGGTTCACAGGAGACCCAGTACTTC.